In this sample, the clone carrying this T cell receptor (beta chain) turned up once. MiXCR, run by TCRdb on the 5' RACE reads, gives a single entry per CDR3 protein. In the table there are around 1.7 million distinct CDR3 sequences, roughly 35% of which are singletons. The CDR3 covers 13 residues. Trimming shortened V by 0 bases and J by 13 bases, and 13 bases separated the two germline ends. Germline CDR1 MNHEY, CDR2 SVGAGI. The sample comes from a study of identical twins. The specimen sequenced was cord blood. This sequence was found in a newborn girl in good health. V and J are TRBV6-5 and TRBJ2-4; D possibly corresponds to TRBD2 (5 bases). Here the CDR3 reads CASSYSRYGEQYF. The CDR3 DNA sequence: TGTGCCAGCAGTTACTCCAGGTACGGGGAGCAGTACTTC.